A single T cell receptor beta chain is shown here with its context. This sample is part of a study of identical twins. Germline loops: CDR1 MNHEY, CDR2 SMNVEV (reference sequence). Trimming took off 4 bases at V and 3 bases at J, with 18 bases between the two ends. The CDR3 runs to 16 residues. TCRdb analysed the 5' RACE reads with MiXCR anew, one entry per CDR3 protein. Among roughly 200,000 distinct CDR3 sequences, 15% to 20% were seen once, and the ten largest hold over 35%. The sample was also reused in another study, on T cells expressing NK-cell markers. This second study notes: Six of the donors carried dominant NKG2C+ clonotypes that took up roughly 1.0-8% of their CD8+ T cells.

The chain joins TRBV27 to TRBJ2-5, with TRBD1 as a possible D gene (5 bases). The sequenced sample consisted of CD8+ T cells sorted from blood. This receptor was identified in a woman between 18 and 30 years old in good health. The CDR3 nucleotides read TGTGCCAGCAGTTCCGTTCCCGGGCAGGGTGAAGAGACCCAGTACTTC. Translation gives CASSSVPGQGEETQYF.